This entry lists 6 T cell receptor beta chains sequenced from one sample in a study of T cell therapy after organ transplantation. This sample's time point: 20-29 weeks after completion of therapy. These receptors are not linked to any known antigen. TCRdb keeps only in-frame clones here, not all; method: immunoSEQ multiplex PCR. Here the sample spans approximately 15,000 clones, 65% to 90% being singletons. Source: CD8+ T cells from blood, taken after autologous CMV-specific T cell therapy. These receptors came from a human patient who had received a solid organ transplant and had CMV disease. Some T cells may be provided by the graft donor.

The CDR3 sequence: CAWSQVDYGYTF. The CDR3 DNA follows: TGTGCCTGGAGTCAGGTCGACTATGGCTACACCTTC. The V gene is TRBV30, the J gene TRBJ1-2; no clear D gene. V was clipped by 2 bases and J by 3 bases, with 7 bases between them. This CDR3 has 12 amino acids. CDR1 is GTSNPN, CDR2 SVGIG, per germline (reference sequence).

The genes are TRBV5-6 and TRBJ2-5; maybe TRBD2 (6 bases). This CDR3 has 12 amino acids. V shed 4 bases and J shed 5 bases, with 9 bases lying between them. Germline loops: CDR1 SGHDT, CDR2 YYEEEE. This CDR3 is CASSQSGETQYF. CDR3 DNA: TGTGCCAGCAGCCAGAGCGGGGAGACCCAGTACTTC. Full variable domain (missing parts from reference TRBV5-6 and TRBJ2-5): DAGVTQSPTHLIKTRGQQVTLRCSPKSGHDTVSWYQQALGQGPQFIFQYYEEEERQRGNFPDRFSGHQFPNYSSELNVNALLLGDSALYLCASSQSGETQYFGPGTRLLVL.

The rearrangement uses TRBV5-1 and TRBJ2-1; D not certain. The V end was cut by 3 bases, the J end by 5 bases, with 12 bases between. This CDR3 has 14 residues. Germline V gene lookup returns CDR1 SGHRS and CDR2 YFSETQ. In DNA, the CDR3 is TGCGCCAGCAGCTCCCCGGGTAGCCACAATGAGCAGTTCTTC. Translated, it gives CASSSPGSHNEQFF.

The chain's CDR3 is CASSQEGTGRSYEQYF. The CDR3 DNA sequence: TGCGCCAGCAGCCAAGAGGGGACAGGGCGCTCCTACGAGCAGTACTTC. This chain connects TRBV4-1 to TRBJ2-7; 9 positions agree with TRBD1. Germline V gives CDR1 MGHRA, CDR2 YSYEKL. Trimming cost V 0 bases and J 0 bases; bases outside gene matches: 3. This CDR3 region has 16 residues.

This chain's CDR3 is CASSLTGRGEKLFF. CDR3 coding DNA: TGTGCCAGCAGTCTGACAGGGAGGGGTGAAAAACTGTTTTTT. The chain uses TRBV6-5 and TRBJ1-4; 7 bases line up with TRBD1. The CDR3 runs 14 residues. V lost 5 bases and J lost 7; bases outside the gene matches: 7. From germline, CDR1 is MNHEY and CDR2 SVGAGI.

The sample holds one count of this clone. V usage is TRBV7-6 and J usage is TRBJ1-2, with D possibly being TRBD1 (5 bases). Germline V gene lookup returns CDR1 SGHVS and CDR2 FNYEAQ. CDR3 length equals 14 residues. The V and J ends lost 4 bases and 4 bases respectively, with 13 bases between them. The CDR3, as DNA: TGTGCCAGCAGCTCCCGGTTGGGGGGCTATGGCTACACCTTC. It translates to CASSSRLGGYGYTF.